This TCR beta chain is from a study of response to subunit inactivated influenza vaccine. The CDR3 has 10 amino acids. From germline, CDR1 is GTSNPN and CDR2 SVGIG (reference sequence). TCRdb passed the RT-PCR reads through MiXCR, listing each CDR3 protein once. The data contain about 700,000 distinct CDR3 sequences, about 15% of them seen just once; the ten biggest clones take up approximately 7.6%. Notes on this clonotype: An end of the junction does not agree with germline; a read error may underlie this.

This clonotype was obtained from a man between 50 and 59 years old who received an inactivated influenza vaccine. Material: PBMCs from blood, obtained about 14 days before vaccination. The gene calls are TRBV30 and TRBJ2-7, with 7 bases that match TRBD1. CDR3 sequence: CAWPDREHYF. As DNA, the CDR3 is TGTGCCTGGCCCGACAGGGAGCACTACTTC.